These T cell receptor beta chains were read from a single sample in a study of T-cell memory formation after mild COVID-19. One entry per CDR3 protein, called by TCRdb with MiXCR from the 5' RACE reads. The data contain approximately 35,000 distinct CDR3 sequences, 20% to 25% of them singletons. Sequenced: PBMCs or a T cell subset sorted from them (not recorded which). The source is an adult who had mild COVID-19 (a few samples of this study predate the infection). Cell type and time point are not known. Each CDR3 is given with its conserved first and last residue. The order of the fields is D gene, J gene, V gene, clone size, CDR3 protein, CDR3 DNA. The D gene is left open where the match is weak. A row's size may be missing; if present it is once, few, many or a size class.

>TRBD2|TRBJ2-3|TRBV29-1|many
CSVGLASGASDTQYF
TGCAGCGTTGGTTTGGCTAGCGGGGCATCAGATACGCAGTATTTT
>-|TRBJ1-1|TRBV7-6|many
CASSSLVGGAFF
TGTGCCAGCAGCTCCCTTGTGGGTGGAGCTTTCTTT
>TRBD1|TRBJ2-7|TRBV5-1|medium-sized
CASSLEGTGYYEQYF
TGCGCCAGCAGCTTGGAGGGGACAGGGTACTACGAGCAGTACTTC
>TRBD1|TRBJ2-3|TRBV6-1|many
CASLRDRGTDTQYF
TGTGCCAGCCTCCGGGACAGGGGGACAGATACGCAGTATTTT
>-|TRBJ2-3|TRBV25-1|many
CASSEWAGFSTDTQYF
TGTGCCAGCAGTGAATGGGCGGGATTTAGCACAGATACGCAGTATTTT
>-|TRBJ2-7|TRBV15|-
CATSRPGQHEQYF
TGTGCCACCAGCAGACCGGGACAACACGAGCAGTACTTC
>-|TRBJ1-5|TRBV9|many
CASSVEGERNQPQHF
TGTGCCAGCAGCGTCGAGGGGGAGCGGAATCAGCCCCAGCATTTT
>-|TRBJ1-2|TRBV6-2/TRBV6-3|-
CASSYTAPTGHYGYTF
TGTGCCAGCAGTTACACCGCACCGACAGGACACTATGGCTACACCTTC
>-|TRBJ1-1|TRBV7-2|once
CASSLGYRDTEAFF
TGTGCCAGCAGCTTAGGATACAGGGACACTGAAGCTTTCTTT
>TRBD1|TRBJ1-2|TRBV20-1|many
CSARDGTASSYGYTF
TGCAGTGCTAGAGATGGGACAGCCTCTTCCTATGGCTACACCTTC
>-|TRBJ2-7|TRBV11-2|few
CASSLDRASSEQYF
TGTGCCAGCAGCTTAGATCGAGCGAGCTCCGAGCAGTACTTC
>-|TRBJ1-1|TRBV3-1|many
CASSPRGLADTEAFF
TGTGCCAGCAGCCCGCGGGGTCTGGCGGACACTGAAGCTTTCTTT
>TRBD1|TRBJ2-3|TRBV7-2|many
CASSSDRGRPDTQYF
TGTGCCAGCAGTTCCGACAGGGGGCGCCCAGATACGCAGTATTTT
>-|TRBJ1-5|TRBV12-3/TRBV12-4|many
CASSLSQGYQPQHF
TGTGCCAGCAGTTTATCACAGGGCTACCAGCCCCAGCATTTT
>-|TRBJ1-1|TRBV29-1|many
CSARDLGITEAFF
TGCAGCGCCCGGGACTTGGGCATCACTGAAGCTTTCTTT
>-|TRBJ2-1|TRBV24-1|-
CATSWDGQAGGNEQFF
TGTGCCACCAGTTGGGACGGACAGGCCGGGGGCAATGAGCAGTTCTTC
>-|TRBJ1-2|TRBV5-1|many
CASSLDSSNYGYTF
TGCGCCAGCAGCTTGGACAGTTCTAACTATGGCTACACCTTC
>TRBD2|TRBJ2-1|TRBV7-9|-
CASSFGGTEQFF
TGTGCCAGCAGCTTCGGGGGGACTGAGCAGTTCTTC
>TRBD2|TRBJ2-3|TRBV29-1|many
CSVEKGLAGGTDTQYF
TGCAGCGTTGAAAAGGGGCTAGCGGGAGGAACAGATACGCAGTATTTT
>-|TRBJ1-6|TRBV5-6|-
CASSLGARKNSPLHF
TGTGCCAGCAGCTTGGGGGCCAGAAAGAATTCACCCCTCCACTTT
>-|TRBJ1-2|TRBV3-1|few
CASSKTGITSGYTF
TGTGCCAGCAGCAAAACAGGGATAACGAGCGGCTACACCTTC
>-|TRBJ1-1|TRBV5-1|-
CASSLEGRNAEAFF
TGCGCCAGCAGCTTGGAGGGGCGGAACGCTGAAGCTTTCTTT
>-|TRBJ2-1|TRBV13|few
CASSPSTVGEQFF
TGTGCCAGCAGCCCCTCGACAGTTGGTGAGCAGTTCTTC
>-|TRBJ1-1|TRBV18|-
CASSPQEGEGYMNTEAFF
TGTGCCAGCTCACCACAAGAAGGTGAGGGGTACATGAACACTGAAGCTTTCTTT
>-|TRBJ1-1|TRBV18|many
CASSPLTNTEAFF
TGTGCCAGCTCACCATTAACAAACACTGAAGCTTTCTTT
>-|TRBJ2-7|TRBV29-1|many
CSARRDGYEQYF
TGCAGCGCCCGCCGGGACGGATACGAGCAGTACTTC
>TRBD2|TRBJ2-1|TRBV7-3|many
CASSSGLGVNEQFF
TGTGCCAGCAGCTCGGGACTAGGAGTGAATGAGCAGTTCTTC
>-|TRBJ2-7|TRBV6-5|-
CASRPSSSVRSYEQYF
TGTGCCAGCAGGCCATCATCTAGTGTTCGATCCTACGAGCAGTACTTC
>TRBD2|TRBJ2-3|TRBV20-1|-
CSARDLTGGETDTQYF
TGCAGTGCTAGAGACCTAACGGGGGGGGAGACAGATACGCAGTATTTT
>-|TRBJ2-5|TRBV20-1|once
CSARDSGYSRETQYF
TGCAGTGCTAGAGACTCAGGGTATTCCCGGGAGACCCAGTACTTC
>-|TRBJ1-5|TRBV6-2/TRBV6-3|-
CASSYTTGYGQPQHF
TGTGCCAGCAGTTACACAACAGGGTATGGTCAGCCCCAGCATTTT
>-|TRBJ2-7|TRBV15|medium-sized
CATSPYRGGYEQYF
TGTGCCACCAGCCCTTACAGGGGAGGATACGAGCAGTACTTC
>TRBD1|TRBJ1-2|TRBV29-1|many
CSVQTGERGHTF
TGCAGCGTTCAAACAGGGGAAAGGGGCCACACCTTC
>-|TRBJ1-1|TRBV29-1|-
CSPGGYTEAFF
TGCAGCCCGGGTGGTTACACTGAAGCTTTCTTT
>-|TRBJ1-5|TRBV7-8|many
CASSLDPRVRGQPQHF
TGTGCCAGCAGCTTGGACCCGAGGGTTAGGGGACAGCCCCAGCATTTT
>-|TRBJ1-1|TRBV4-1|many
CASSQGGRKDTRNTEAFF
TGCGCCAGCAGCCAAGGGGGGCGGAAGGACACGAGGAACACTGAAGCTTTCTTT
>-|TRBJ1-5|TRBV12-3/TRBV12-4|many
CASSREGQNQPQHF
TGTGCCAGCAGTAGGGAGGGACAAAATCAGCCCCAGCATTTT
>TRBD1|TRBJ1-2|TRBV5-6|-
CASSRDREGGYTF
TGTGCCAGCAGCCGAGACAGGGAGGGTGGCTACACCTTC
>-|TRBJ1-1|TRBV5-1|medium-sized
CASSLVWTQGTEAFF
TGCGCCAGCAGCTTGGTATGGACACAAGGCACTGAAGCTTTCTTT
>-|TRBJ2-3|TRBV6-5|many
CASSYDETNTQYF
TGTGCCAGCAGTTACGACGAAACCAATACGCAGTATTTT
>TRBD2|TRBJ2-7|TRBV12-3/TRBV12-4|many
CASSSRTSGRIYEQYF
TGTGCCAGCAGTTCCCGGACTAGCGGGAGGATTTACGAGCAGTACTTC
>-|TRBJ1-4|TRBV7-9|many
CASSLGRTVNEKLFF
TGTGCCAGCAGCTTGGGAAGGACAGTTAATGAAAAACTGTTTTTT
>-|TRBJ2-3|TRBV13|-
CASSPPLGGPDTQYF
TGTGCCAGCAGCCCGCCTCTCGGGGGCCCAGATACGCAGTATTTT
>-|TRBJ1-1|TRBV4-1|many
CASSQDAREGQVVF
TGCGCCAGCAGCCAAGATGCTAGGGAGGGCCAGGTAGTCTTT
>-|TRBJ2-3|TRBV7-2|many
CATAQADTQYF
TGTGCCACCGCGCAGGCAGATACGCAGTATTTT
>-|TRBJ1-1|TRBV4-1|-
CASSQDSRNTEAFF
TGCGCCAGCAGCCAAGATAGTCGGAACACTGAAGCTTTCTTT
>-|TRBJ2-3|TRBV9|many
CASSVLSLQPGTQYF
TGTGCCAGCAGCGTATTGAGCCTCCAACCGGGAACGCAGTATTTT
>-|TRBJ2-1|TRBV11-3|many
CASSFGSYNEQFF
TGTGCCAGCAGCTTTGGATCATACAATGAGCAGTTCTTC
>TRBD2|TRBJ2-5|TRBV9|many
CASSVSSLARETQYF
TGTGCCAGCAGCGTATCTTCACTAGCGAGGGAGACCCAGTACTTC
>-|TRBJ2-7|TRBV24-1|-
CATSGLNGYEQYF
TGTGCCACCAGTGGCCTCAATGGCTACGAGCAGTACTTC
>TRBD2|TRBJ2-3|TRBV7-2|many
CASSLGAGVTDTQYF
TGTGCCAGCAGCTTAGGCGCGGGGGTCACAGATACGCAGTATTTT
>-|TRBJ1-1|TRBV15|few
CATSREVLPNTEAFF
TGTGCCACCAGCAGGGAGGTCCTTCCGAACACTGAAGCTTTCTTT
>TRBD1|TRBJ2-1|TRBV5-1|-
CASSHGQGQYNEQFF
TGCGCCAGCAGCCACGGACAGGGGCAGTACAATGAGCAGTTCTTC